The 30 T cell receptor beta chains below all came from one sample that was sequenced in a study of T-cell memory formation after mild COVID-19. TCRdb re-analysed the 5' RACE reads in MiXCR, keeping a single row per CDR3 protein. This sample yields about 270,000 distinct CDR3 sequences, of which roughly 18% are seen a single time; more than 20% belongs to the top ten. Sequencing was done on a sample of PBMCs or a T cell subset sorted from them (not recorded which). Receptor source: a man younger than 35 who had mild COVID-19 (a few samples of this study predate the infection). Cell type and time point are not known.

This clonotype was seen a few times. CDR3 nucleotide sequence: TGCGCCAGCAGCCAAGAGTTCATTGGGGTTGGGGATGGCTACACCTTC. It codes for CASSQEFIGVGDGYTF. The J gene is TRBJ1-2, the V gene TRBV4-3; D unresolved. The CDR3 contains 16 residues. V was cut by 0 bases and J by 6 bases, with 17 bases left in between. Looked up from germline, CDR1 is LGHNA and CDR2 is YSLEER.

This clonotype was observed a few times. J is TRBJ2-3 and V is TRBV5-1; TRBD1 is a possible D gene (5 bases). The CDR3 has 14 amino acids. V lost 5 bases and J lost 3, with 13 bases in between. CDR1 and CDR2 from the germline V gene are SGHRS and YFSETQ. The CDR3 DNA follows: TGCGCCAGCAGGAGCCAGGGTCTGACAGATACGCAGTATTTT. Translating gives CASRSQGLTDTQYF.

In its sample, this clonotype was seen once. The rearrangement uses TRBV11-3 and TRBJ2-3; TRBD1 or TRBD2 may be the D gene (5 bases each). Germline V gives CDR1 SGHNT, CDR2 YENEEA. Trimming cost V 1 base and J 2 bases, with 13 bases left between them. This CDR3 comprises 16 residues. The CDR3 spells CASSLGTGPATDTQYF. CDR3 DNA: TGTGCCAGCAGCTTAGGGACGGGGCCTGCCACAGATACGCAGTATTTT.

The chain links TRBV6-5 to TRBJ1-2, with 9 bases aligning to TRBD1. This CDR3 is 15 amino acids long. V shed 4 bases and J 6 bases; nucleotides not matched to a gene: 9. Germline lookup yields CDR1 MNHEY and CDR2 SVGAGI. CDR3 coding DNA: TGTGCCAGCAGTTCAAGGACGGACAGGGGCCATGGCTACACCTTC. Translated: CASSSRTDRGHGYTF.

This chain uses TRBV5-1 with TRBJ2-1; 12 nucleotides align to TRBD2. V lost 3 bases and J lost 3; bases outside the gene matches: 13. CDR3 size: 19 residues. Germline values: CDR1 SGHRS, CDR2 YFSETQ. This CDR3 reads CASSSPRGASGGDYNEQFF. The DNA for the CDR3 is TGCGCCAGCAGCTCGCCCCGAGGGGCTAGCGGGGGGGACTACAATGAGCAGTTCTTC.

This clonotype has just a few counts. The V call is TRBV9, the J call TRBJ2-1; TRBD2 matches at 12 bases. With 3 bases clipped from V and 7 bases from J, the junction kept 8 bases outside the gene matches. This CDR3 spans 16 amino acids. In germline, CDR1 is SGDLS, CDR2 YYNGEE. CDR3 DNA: TGTGCCAGCAGCGCGCTCCTAGCGGGGGGGCTAAATGAGCAGTTCTTC. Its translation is CASSALLAGGLNEQFF.

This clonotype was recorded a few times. CDR3: CASSQARHGDIQYF. The DNA for the CDR3 is TGCGCCAGCAGCCAAGCCAGGCACGGGGACATTCAGTACTTC. The V gene is TRBV4-3, the J gene TRBJ2-4; possibly TRBD2 for D (5 bases). The germline V gene encodes CDR1 LGHNA and CDR2 YSLEER. With 1 base removed from V and 8 bases from J, the gap between germline ends came to 12 bases. The length of the CDR3 is 14 residues.

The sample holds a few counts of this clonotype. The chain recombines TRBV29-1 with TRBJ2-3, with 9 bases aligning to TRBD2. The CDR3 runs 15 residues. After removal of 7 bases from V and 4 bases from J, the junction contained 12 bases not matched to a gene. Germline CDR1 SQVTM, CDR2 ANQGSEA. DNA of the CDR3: TGCAGCGCGCCAGCCCGAGCGGGGGGTGCAGATACGCAGTATTTT. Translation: CSAPARAGGADTQYF.

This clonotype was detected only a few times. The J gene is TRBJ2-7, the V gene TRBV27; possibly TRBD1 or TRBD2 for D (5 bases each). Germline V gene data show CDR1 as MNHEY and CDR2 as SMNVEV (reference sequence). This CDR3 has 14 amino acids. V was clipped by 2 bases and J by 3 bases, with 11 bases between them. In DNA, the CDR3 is TGTGCCAGCAGTTTAACGGGGCTAAGCTACGAGCAGTACGTC. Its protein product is CASSLTGLSYEQYV.

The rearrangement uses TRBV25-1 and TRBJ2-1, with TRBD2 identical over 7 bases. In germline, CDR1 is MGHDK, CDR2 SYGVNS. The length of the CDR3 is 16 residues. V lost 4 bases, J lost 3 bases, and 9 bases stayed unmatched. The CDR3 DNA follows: TGTGCCAGCAGTGGGTGGAGCGGGGCCTTCTACAATGAGCAGTTCTTC. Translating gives CASSGWSGAFYNEQFF.

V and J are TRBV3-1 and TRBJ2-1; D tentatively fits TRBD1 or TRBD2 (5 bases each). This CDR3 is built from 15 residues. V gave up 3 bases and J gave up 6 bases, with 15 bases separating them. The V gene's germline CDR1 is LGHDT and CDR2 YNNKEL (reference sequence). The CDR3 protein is CASSQHRDAPNEQFF. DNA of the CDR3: TGTGCCAGCAGCCAGCATCGGGACGCTCCCAATGAGCAGTTCTTC.

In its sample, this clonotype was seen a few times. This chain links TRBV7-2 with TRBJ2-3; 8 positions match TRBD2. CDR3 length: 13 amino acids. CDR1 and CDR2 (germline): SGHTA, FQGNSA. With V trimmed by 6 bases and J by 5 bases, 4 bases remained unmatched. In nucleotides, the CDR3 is TGTGCCAGCAGGGTTGCGGGGGGAGATACGCAGTATTTT. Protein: CASRVAGGDTQYF. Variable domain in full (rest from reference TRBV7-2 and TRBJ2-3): GAGVSQSPSNKVTEKGKDVELRCDPISGHTALYWYRQSLGQGLEFLIYFQGNSAPDKSGLPSDRFSAERTGGSVSTLTIQRTQQEDSAVYLCASRVAGGDTQYFGPGTRLTVL.

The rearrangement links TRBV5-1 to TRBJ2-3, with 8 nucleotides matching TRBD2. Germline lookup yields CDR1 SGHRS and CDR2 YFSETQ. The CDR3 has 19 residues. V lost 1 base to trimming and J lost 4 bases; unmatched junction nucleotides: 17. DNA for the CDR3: TGCGCCAGCAGCTTGAACTGGAGATCGGAGGCGGGGGGCCCAGATACGCAGTATTTT. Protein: CASSLNWRSEAGGPDTQYF.

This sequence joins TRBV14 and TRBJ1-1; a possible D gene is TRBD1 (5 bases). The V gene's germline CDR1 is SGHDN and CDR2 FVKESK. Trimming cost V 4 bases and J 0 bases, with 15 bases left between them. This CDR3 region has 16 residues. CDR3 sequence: CASSPLDSYLNTEAFF. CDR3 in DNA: TGTGCCAGCAGCCCCCTAGACAGCTACTTGAACACTGAAGCTTTCTTT.

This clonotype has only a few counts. The CDR3, as DNA: TGTGCCAGCAGCTTCATTCTCTCAGGAGAGCAGTACGTC. It codes for CASSFILSGEQYV. The J gene is TRBJ2-7, the V gene TRBV5-6; D is unclear. CDR3 length: 13 amino acids. CDR1 and CDR2 (germline): SGHDT, YYEEEE. V dropped 2 bases and J dropped 7 bases, with 13 bases sitting between them.

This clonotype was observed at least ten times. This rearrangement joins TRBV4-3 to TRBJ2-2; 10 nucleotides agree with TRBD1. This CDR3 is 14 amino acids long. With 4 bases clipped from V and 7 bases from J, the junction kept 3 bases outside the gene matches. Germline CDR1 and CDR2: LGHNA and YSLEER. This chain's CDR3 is CASSPDRGSGELFF. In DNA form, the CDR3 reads TGCGCCAGCAGCCCGGACAGGGGGAGCGGGGAGCTGTTTTTT.

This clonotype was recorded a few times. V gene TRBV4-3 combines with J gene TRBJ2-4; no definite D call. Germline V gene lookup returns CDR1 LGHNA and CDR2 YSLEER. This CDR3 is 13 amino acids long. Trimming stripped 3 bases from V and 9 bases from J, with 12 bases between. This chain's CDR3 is CASSHPTSPIQYF. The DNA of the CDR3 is TGCGCCAGCAGCCACCCGACATCCCCCATTCAGTACTTC.

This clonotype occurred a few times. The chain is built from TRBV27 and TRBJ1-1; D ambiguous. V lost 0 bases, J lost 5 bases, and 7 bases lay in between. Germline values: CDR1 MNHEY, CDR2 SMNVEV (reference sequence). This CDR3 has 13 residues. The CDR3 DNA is TGTGCCAGCAGTTTATCAGGGAGGACTGAAGCTTTCTTT. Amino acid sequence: CASSLSGRTEAFF.

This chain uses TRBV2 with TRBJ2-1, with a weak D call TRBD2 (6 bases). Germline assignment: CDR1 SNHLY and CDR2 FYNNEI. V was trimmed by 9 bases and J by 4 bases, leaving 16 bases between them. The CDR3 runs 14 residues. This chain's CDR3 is CASQRDGRYNEQFF. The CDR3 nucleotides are TGTGCCAGTCAACGGGACGGGAGATACAATGAGCAGTTCTTC.

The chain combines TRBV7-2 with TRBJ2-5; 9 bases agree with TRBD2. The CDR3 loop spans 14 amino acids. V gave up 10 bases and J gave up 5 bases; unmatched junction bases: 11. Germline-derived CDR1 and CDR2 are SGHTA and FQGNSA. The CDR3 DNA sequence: TGTGCCACGAAGGGGCGGGGGGGATCCGAGACCCAGTACTTC. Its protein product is CATKGRGGSETQYF.

CDR3 loop: CAISDQRSGQPQHF. CDR3 DNA sequence: TGTGCCATCAGTGATCAGCGCTCTGGTCAGCCCCAGCATTTT. The rearrangement joins TRBV10-3 to TRBJ1-5; D not resolved. The length of the CDR3 is 14 residues. V lost 3 bases to trimming and J lost 6 bases, with 12 bases between them. CDR1 ENHRY and CDR2 SYGVKD come from the germline V gene.

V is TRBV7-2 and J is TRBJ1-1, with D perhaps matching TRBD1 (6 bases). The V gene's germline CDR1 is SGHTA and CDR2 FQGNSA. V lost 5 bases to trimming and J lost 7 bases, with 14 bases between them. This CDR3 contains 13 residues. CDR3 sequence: CASSPGQRLEAFF. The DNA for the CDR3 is TGTGCCAGCAGCCCGGGACAACGGCTTGAAGCTTTCTTT. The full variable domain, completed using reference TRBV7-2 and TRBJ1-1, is GAGVSQSPSNKVTEKGKDVELRCDPISGHTALYWYRQSLGQGLEFLIYFQGNSAPDKSGLPSDRFSAERTGGSVSTLTIQRTQQEDSAVYLCASSPGQRLEAFFGQGTRLTVV.

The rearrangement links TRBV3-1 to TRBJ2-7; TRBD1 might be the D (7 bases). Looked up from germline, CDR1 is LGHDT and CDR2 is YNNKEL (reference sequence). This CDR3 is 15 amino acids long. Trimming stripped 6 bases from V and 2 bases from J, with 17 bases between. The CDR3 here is CASSQGGTATYEQYF. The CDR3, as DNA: TGTGCCAGCAGTCAGGGGGGAACGGCTACCTACGAGCAGTACTTC.

The CDR3 nucleotides read TGTGCCAGCATTCCGGGGAGAGGAGAGACCCAGTACTTC. Its protein is CASIPGRGETQYF. The chain employs TRBV2 and TRBJ2-5; possibly TRBD2 for D (5 bases). The germline V and J ends were trimmed by 7 bases and 4 bases, with 13 bases remaining between them. The CDR3 is made up of 13 amino acids. Germline V gene data show CDR1 as SNHLY and CDR2 as FYNNEI.

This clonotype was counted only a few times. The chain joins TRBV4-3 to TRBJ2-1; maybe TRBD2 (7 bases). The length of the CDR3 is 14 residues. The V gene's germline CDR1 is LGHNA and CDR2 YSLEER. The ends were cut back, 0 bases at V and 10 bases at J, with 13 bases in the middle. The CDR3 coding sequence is TGCGCCAGCAGCCAAGATGGGGGGGCCAAAGAGCAGTTCTTC. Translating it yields CASSQDGGAKEQFF.

The CDR3 sequence is CASSFGQHYGYTF. The DNA of the CDR3 is TGTGCCAGTAGTTTCGGACAGCACTATGGCTACACCTTC. The V call is TRBV19, the J call TRBJ1-2, with a tentative D call TRBD1 (6 bases). V was trimmed by 5 bases and J by 3 bases, leaving 10 bases between them. Germline CDR1 and CDR2: LNHDA and SQIVND (reference sequence). This CDR3 comprises 13 residues.

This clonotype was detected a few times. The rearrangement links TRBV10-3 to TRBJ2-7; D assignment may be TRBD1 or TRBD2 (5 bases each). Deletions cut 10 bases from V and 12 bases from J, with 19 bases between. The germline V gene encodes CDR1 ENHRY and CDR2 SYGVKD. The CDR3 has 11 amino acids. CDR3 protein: CATEGDTGRYF. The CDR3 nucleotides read TGTGCCACCGAGGGAGACACGGGACGGTACTTC.

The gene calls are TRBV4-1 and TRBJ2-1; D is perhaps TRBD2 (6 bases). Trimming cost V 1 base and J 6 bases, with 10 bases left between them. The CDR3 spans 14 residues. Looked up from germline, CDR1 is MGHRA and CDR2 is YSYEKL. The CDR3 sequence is CASSQAQGGNEQFF. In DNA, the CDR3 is TGCGCCAGCAGCCAAGCTCAGGGAGGCAATGAGCAGTTCTTC.

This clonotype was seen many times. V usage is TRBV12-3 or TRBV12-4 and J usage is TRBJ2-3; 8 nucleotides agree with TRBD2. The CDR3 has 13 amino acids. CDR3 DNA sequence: TGTGTCAACGAGCGGGGGCCAGCAGATACGCAGTATTTT. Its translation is CVNERGPADTQYF.

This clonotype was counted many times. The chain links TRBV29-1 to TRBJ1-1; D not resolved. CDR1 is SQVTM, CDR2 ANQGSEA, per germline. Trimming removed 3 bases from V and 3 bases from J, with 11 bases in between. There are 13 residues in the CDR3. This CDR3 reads CSVEKGWDTEAFF. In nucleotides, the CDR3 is TGCAGCGTTGAGAAGGGTTGGGACACTGAAGCTTTCTTT.